The rows below give T cell receptor beta chains drawn from one sample of a study of T cells in Graves' hyperthyroidism and ophthalmopathy. TCRdb itself ran the multiplex PCR reads through MiXCR, one entry per CDR3 protein. The data hold 350,000 to 400,000 distinct CDR3 sequences, with just under 15% observed a single time. Specimen: blood. The receptors were sampled from a woman aged 25 to 39 with Graves' hyperthyroidism. CDR3s include the opening cysteine and the closing phenylalanine or tryptophan. Fields, in order: clone size, J gene, V gene, D gene, CDR3 DNA, CDR3 protein. A D gene is named only where the DNA matches it firmly. Size values are once, few and many counts, or a class for expanded clones, and some rows have none.

abundance: many; j_gene: TRBJ2-3; v_gene: TRBV28; d_gene: TRBD2; CDR3nt: TGTGCCAGCCGATTTCCGGGACTAGCGGTTAGCACAGATACGCAGTATTTT; CDR3aa: CASRFPGLAVSTDTQYF
abundance: few; j_gene: TRBJ1-6; v_gene: TRBV9; d_gene: .; CDR3nt: TGTGCCAGCAGCGTAGGAACACTAGCTAATTCACCCCTCCACTTT; CDR3aa: CASSVGTLANSPLHF
abundance: many; j_gene: TRBJ1-1; v_gene: TRBV3-1; d_gene: .; CDR3nt: TGTGCCAGCAGCCAAAAAATGAACACTGAAGCTTTCTTT; CDR3aa: CASSQKMNTEAFF
abundance: many; j_gene: TRBJ2-1; v_gene: TRBV28; d_gene: TRBD2; CDR3nt: TGTGCCAGCAGTTTAATTCGGGCGGGAGGCAATGAGCAGTTCTTC; CDR3aa: CASSLIRAGGNEQFF
abundance: .; j_gene: TRBJ2-4; v_gene: TRBV3-1; d_gene: TRBD1; CDR3nt: TGTGCCAGCAGCCATTTTCCGGGACAGGGGGTGCAAAACATTCAGTACTTC; CDR3aa: CASSHFPGQGVQNIQYF
abundance: .; j_gene: TRBJ2-1; v_gene: TRBV25-1; d_gene: .; CDR3nt: TGTGCCAGCAGTGAACCAGGGATCAATGAGCAGTTCTTC; CDR3aa: CASSEPGINEQFF
abundance: many; j_gene: TRBJ2-3; v_gene: TRBV3-1; d_gene: TRBD2; CDR3nt: TGTGCCAGCAGCCAACTAGCGGGAGAGGTCACAGATACGCAGTATTTT; CDR3aa: CASSQLAGEVTDTQYF
abundance: many; j_gene: TRBJ1-5; v_gene: TRBV7-2; d_gene: .; CDR3nt: TGTGCCAGCAGCTCTAGCGCCGGGAACAATCAGCCCCAGCATTTT; CDR3aa: CASSSSAGNNQPQHF
abundance: .; j_gene: TRBJ1-5; v_gene: TRBV5-4; d_gene: TRBD1; CDR3nt: TGTGCCAGCAGCCGACAGGGGGCCGGCTCTCAGCCCCAGCATTTT; CDR3aa: CASSRQGAGSQPQHF
abundance: few; j_gene: TRBJ1-6; v_gene: TRBV5-5; d_gene: .; CDR3nt: TGTGCCAGCAGCTTAGGATGGGAGAATTCACCCCTCCACTTT; CDR3aa: CASSLGWENSPLHF
abundance: few; j_gene: TRBJ2-2; v_gene: TRBV27; d_gene: TRBD1; CDR3nt: TGTGCCAGCAGTTTAGAGCAGGGGGCGCCCGGGGAGCTGTTTTTT; CDR3aa: CASSLEQGAPGELFF
abundance: .; j_gene: TRBJ1-3; v_gene: TRBV6-1; d_gene: .; CDR3nt: TGTGCCAGCAGTGAATTCGCTTTGGGGGGCTCTGGAAACACCATATATTTT; CDR3aa: CASSEFALGGSGNTIYF
abundance: many; j_gene: TRBJ2-1; v_gene: TRBV6-2/TRBV6-3; d_gene: TRBD2; CDR3nt: TGTGCCAGCAGTTTTCGACTAGCGGGAGGTATTTCAGGGAATGAGCAGTTCTTC; CDR3aa: CASSFRLAGGISGNEQFF
abundance: .; j_gene: TRBJ2-7; v_gene: TRBV7-3; d_gene: TRBD2; CDR3nt: TGTGCCAGCAGCCCCGACCGGACTAGCTACGACGAGCAGTACTTC; CDR3aa: CASSPDRTSYDEQYF
abundance: few; j_gene: TRBJ2-3; v_gene: TRBV6-6; d_gene: TRBD2; CDR3nt: TGTGCCAGCAGTTACGGGCTAGCGGGGGACACAGATACGCAGTATTTT; CDR3aa: CASSYGLAGDTDTQYF
abundance: many; j_gene: TRBJ2-1; v_gene: TRBV5-1; d_gene: .; CDR3nt: TGCGCCAGCAGCTTGGGATCTATGGGGGTCTACAATGAGCAGTTCTTC; CDR3aa: CASSLGSMGVYNEQFF
abundance: many; j_gene: TRBJ2-1; v_gene: TRBV5-1; d_gene: .; CDR3nt: TGCGCCAGCTCCCAGGGTGCTAATGAGCAGTTCTTC; CDR3aa: CASSQGANEQFF
abundance: few; j_gene: TRBJ2-5; v_gene: TRBV6-2/TRBV6-3; d_gene: TRBD1; CDR3nt: TGTGCCAGCGACAGGGGGCCATACCAAGAGACCCAGTACTTC; CDR3aa: CASDRGPYQETQYF
abundance: .; j_gene: TRBJ2-1; v_gene: TRBV3-1; d_gene: TRBD2; CDR3nt: TGTGCCAGCAGCCAGACACCGGGACTAGCGGGACCTGCGAGTAATGAGCAGTTCTTC; CDR3aa: CASSQTPGLAGPASNEQFF
abundance: .; j_gene: TRBJ2-3; v_gene: TRBV9; d_gene: .; CDR3nt: TGTGCCAGCAGCGCTAATACGGGGTGGAGCACAGATACGCAGTATTTT; CDR3aa: CASSANTGWSTDTQYF
abundance: many; j_gene: TRBJ2-5; v_gene: TRBV3-1; d_gene: .; CDR3nt: TGTGCCAGCAGCCATTCTTTCGGGGTCTCCGTCTCGGAGACCCAGTACTTC; CDR3aa: CASSHSFGVSVSETQYF
abundance: many; j_gene: TRBJ2-2; v_gene: TRBV3-1; d_gene: .; CDR3nt: TGTGCCAGCAGCCAAGGGACTTCCCCCGGGGAGCTGTTTTTT; CDR3aa: CASSQGTSPGELFF
abundance: .; j_gene: TRBJ2-2; v_gene: TRBV7-3; d_gene: .; CDR3nt: TGTGCCAGCAGCCCGGAGGCTTACGTCACCGGGGAGCTGTTTTTT; CDR3aa: CASSPEAYVTGELFF
abundance: many; j_gene: TRBJ2-1; v_gene: TRBV2; d_gene: TRBD1; CDR3nt: TGTGCCAGCAGCCCTGACAGGGGGCCGTACAATGAGCAGTTCTTC; CDR3aa: CASSPDRGPYNEQFF
abundance: few; j_gene: TRBJ2-4; v_gene: TRBV6-1; d_gene: TRBD1; CDR3nt: TGTGCCAGCCTTGGGACAGGAGTAAGCATTCAGTACTTC; CDR3aa: CASLGTGVSIQYF
abundance: many; j_gene: TRBJ1-4; v_gene: TRBV2; d_gene: .; CDR3nt: TGTGCCAGCGGTCGAGAGAATGAAAAACTGTTTTTT; CDR3aa: CASGRENEKLFF
abundance: .; j_gene: TRBJ2-3; v_gene: TRBV6-1; d_gene: .; CDR3nt: TGTGCCAGCAGTGGGGCAGGAGGAGCAGATACGCAGTATTTT; CDR3aa: CASSGAGGADTQYF
abundance: many; j_gene: TRBJ2-6; v_gene: TRBV28; d_gene: .; CDR3nt: TGTGCCAGCAGCGCCGGACAGACGCCCGGGGCCAACGTCCTGACTTTC; CDR3aa: CASSAGQTPGANVLTF
abundance: .; j_gene: TRBJ2-7; v_gene: TRBV18; d_gene: .; CDR3nt: TGTGCCAGCTCACCCCGACCTGGGTACGAGCAGTACTTC; CDR3aa: CASSPRPGYEQYF
abundance: many; j_gene: TRBJ2-3; v_gene: TRBV18; d_gene: TRBD2; CDR3nt: TGTGCCAGCTCACCAGGGTTAGCGGGATATGTTGCAGATACGCAGTATTTT; CDR3aa: CASSPGLAGYVADTQYF
abundance: few; j_gene: TRBJ2-4; v_gene: TRBV4-2; d_gene: TRBD1; CDR3nt: TGTGCCAGCAGCCAAGGGACAGGGTCAGACAAAAACATTCAGTACTTC; CDR3aa: CASSQGTGSDKNIQYF
abundance: .; j_gene: TRBJ2-1; v_gene: TRBV20-1; d_gene: .; CDR3nt: TGCAGTGCTAGAGATTGGGCCAGCGGGACAAATGAGCAGTTCTTC; CDR3aa: CSARDWASGTNEQFF
abundance: .; j_gene: TRBJ2-7; v_gene: TRBV19; d_gene: .; CDR3nt: TGTGCCAGCAAACAGGGTTCGGGCGAGCAGTACTTC; CDR3aa: CASKQGSGEQYF
abundance: .; j_gene: TRBJ2-1; v_gene: TRBV12-3/TRBV12-4; d_gene: .; CDR3nt: TGTGCCAGCAGTTTACCCATGGGCGTCGGTGAGCAGTTCTTC; CDR3aa: CASSLPMGVGEQFF
abundance: few; j_gene: TRBJ2-1; v_gene: TRBV2; d_gene: TRBD2; CDR3nt: TGTGCCAGCAGTGAACTGGGGGGAGGGCCCTCGCGGGAGCAGTTCTTC; CDR3aa: CASSELGGGPSREQFF
abundance: many; j_gene: TRBJ2-7; v_gene: TRBV6-5; d_gene: TRBD2; CDR3nt: TGTGCCAGCAAGCCACTAGCGGGAGGGCCCGACGAGCAGTACTTC; CDR3aa: CASKPLAGGPDEQYF
abundance: .; j_gene: TRBJ1-6; v_gene: TRBV6-2/TRBV6-3; d_gene: .; CDR3nt: TGTGCCAGCACCACCGGCCCCTCCATTTCACCCCTCCACTTT; CDR3aa: CASTTGPSISPLHF
abundance: few; j_gene: TRBJ2-7; v_gene: TRBV25-1; d_gene: .; CDR3nt: TGTGCCAGCAGTTTTAGCAGGGTCTACGAGCAGTACTTC; CDR3aa: CASSFSRVYEQYF
abundance: many; j_gene: TRBJ2-1; v_gene: TRBV30; d_gene: TRBD1; CDR3nt: TGTGCCTGGGAGACAGGGGCTGATGAGCAGTTCTTC; CDR3aa: CAWETGADEQFF